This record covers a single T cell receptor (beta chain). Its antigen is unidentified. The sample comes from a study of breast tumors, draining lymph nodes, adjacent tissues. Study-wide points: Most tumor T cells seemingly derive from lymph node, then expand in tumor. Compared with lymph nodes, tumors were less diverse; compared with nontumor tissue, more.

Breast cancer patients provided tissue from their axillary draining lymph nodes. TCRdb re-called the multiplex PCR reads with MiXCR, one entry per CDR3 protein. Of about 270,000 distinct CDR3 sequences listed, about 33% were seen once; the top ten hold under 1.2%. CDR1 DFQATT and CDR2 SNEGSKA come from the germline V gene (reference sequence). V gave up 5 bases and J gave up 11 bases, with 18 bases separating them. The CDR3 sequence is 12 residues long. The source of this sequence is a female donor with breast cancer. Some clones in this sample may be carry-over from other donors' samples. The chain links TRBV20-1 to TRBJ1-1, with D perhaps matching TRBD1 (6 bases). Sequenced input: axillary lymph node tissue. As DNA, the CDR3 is TGCAGTGCTCCCTTCCGGCAGGGGCGGGCTTTCTTT. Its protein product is CSAPFRQGRAFF.